The 28 T cell receptor beta chains reported below all come from one sample, sequenced in a study of shared clonotypes between healthy human individuals. Data came from immunoSEQ multiplex PCR; TCRdb stores just in-frame clones and leaves some out. The table shows roughly 1,600,000 clones, with roughly 98.5% occurring only once. Sequenced input: naive CD4+ T cells sorted from blood. Stated subset: CD45RA+ positively selected. Receptor source: a man aged 25-45 years in good health.

The V and J genes are TRBV7-3 and TRBJ2-2, with D unresolved. Trimming left V 2 bases short and J 1 base short, with 5 bases between. CDR1 is SGHTA and CDR2 is FQGTGA in the germline V gene. This CDR3 is built from 14 residues. The CDR3 loop reads CASSLQRNTGELFF. CDR3 in DNA: TGTGCCAGCAGCTTACAGCGGAACACCGGGGAGCTGTTTTTT.

The rearrangement uses TRBV2 and TRBJ2-7; TRBD1 matches 9 bases. CDR3 length: 13 amino acids. Germline V lookup: CDR1 SNHLY, CDR2 FYNNEI. J gave up 12 bases and V 2 bases, and 8 bases lay outside the gene matches. Here the CDR3 DNA reads TGTGCCAGCAGTGAAAACAGGGGGCTAGCCATGTACTTC. This translates into CASSENRGLAMYF.

The chain is built from TRBV28 and TRBJ1-1; 8 positions agree with TRBD1. After removal of 0 bases from V and 4 bases from J, the junction contained 1 base not matched to a gene. The V gene's germline CDR1 is MDHEN and CDR2 SYDVKM. CDR3 length equals 14 residues. CDR3 nucleotide sequence: TGTGCCAGCAGTTTATGGACAGGGGCCACTGAAGCTTTCTTT. This codes for CASSLWTGATEAFF.

This chain uses TRBV18 with TRBJ2-7; TRBD1 might be the D (5 bases). The germline gives CDR1 KGHSH, CDR2 LQKENI. This CDR3 is 14 amino acids long. The ends were cut back, 3 bases at V and 1 base at J, with 10 bases in the middle. DNA of the CDR3: TGTGCCAGCTCACCCGAAAGACAGTCCTACGAGCAGTACTTC. Its translation is CASSPERQSYEQYF.

The V gene is TRBV7-8, the J gene TRBJ2-1; 9 nucleotides match TRBD1. Germline V lookup: CDR1 SGHVS, CDR2 FQNEAQ. The J segment lost 5 bases and the V segment lost 6 bases, leaving 8 bases of the junction unmatched. This CDR3 spans 15 amino acids. The CDR3 DNA reads TGTGCCAGCAGTCCTGACGGGACAGGGAACAATGAGCAGTTCTTC. This codes for CASSPDGTGNNEQFF.

The CDR3 nucleotides are TGTGCCAGCAGCCTTACTGGGAGGACCCTCGGACACGAGCAGTACTTC. Its protein is CASSLTGRTLGHEQYF. The chain couples TRBV14 to TRBJ2-7; possibly TRBD2 for D (6 bases). Trimming pared 4 bases from V and 5 bases from J, leaving 21 bases between. This CDR3 has 16 amino acids. The germline gives CDR1 SGHDN, CDR2 FVKESK.

The chain is built from TRBV19 and TRBJ1-4; the D gene is possibly TRBD1 (6 bases). With 6 bases removed from V and 7 bases from J, the gap between germline ends came to 18 bases. Germline lookup yields CDR1 LNHDA and CDR2 SQIVND (reference sequence). This CDR3 region has 15 residues. This CDR3 reads CASRTWGGLGEKLFF. In nucleotides, the CDR3 is TGTGCCAGTAGGACTTGGGGGGGGCTCGGTGAAAAACTGTTTTTT.

The chain carries TRBV11-3 and TRBJ2-2, with D possibly TRBD1 on 6 matching bases. Between the trimmed V and J ends, which lost 5 bases and 4 bases, there was a span of 11 bases. There are 14 residues in the CDR3. Germline V gives CDR1 SGHNT, CDR2 YENEEA. DNA for the CDR3: TGTGCCAGCAGCACAGGGCCCCCCACCGGGGAGCTGTTTTTT. Amino acid sequence: CASSTGPPTGELFF.

As concerns this clone: This sample includes further DNA sequences coding for the same CDR3. The chain recombines TRBV7-6 with TRBJ2-3; D is perhaps TRBD2 (5 bases). Trimming pared 0 bases from V and 3 bases from J, leaving 7 bases between. Germline V lookup: CDR1 SGHVS, CDR2 FNYEAQ. The CDR3 sequence is 14 residues long. The CDR3 nucleotides read TGTGCCAGCAGCTTAGCGGGAGCTACAGATACGCAGTATTTT. Translating gives CASSLAGATDTQYF.

The CDR3 loop is CACRPRRETEAFF. The DNA for the CDR3 is TGTGCCTGCCGCCCTCGTAGGGAAACTGAAGCTTTCTTT. The chain joins TRBV30 to TRBJ1-1; D gene uncertain. This CDR3 contains 13 residues. With 6 bases removed from V and 5 bases from J, the gap between germline ends came to 16 bases. From germline, CDR1 is GTSNPN and CDR2 SVGIG (reference sequence).

The V call is TRBV25-1, the J call TRBJ2-1; TRBD1 matches 10 bases. V lost 2 bases to trimming and J lost 3 bases; unmatched junction nucleotides: 1. The CDR3 has 15 residues. CDR1 and CDR2 (germline): MGHDK, SYGVNS. CDR3 loop: CASSEGTGDYNEQFF. CDR3 in DNA: TGTGCCAGCAGTGAAGGGACAGGGGACTACAATGAGCAGTTCTTC.

The J gene is TRBJ1-1, the V gene TRBV5-1; D is uncertain. V was cut by 0 bases and J by 8 bases, with 5 bases left in between. The CDR3 has 11 residues. Per germline, CDR1 SGHRS and CDR2 YFSETQ. The CDR3 nucleotides read TGCGCCAGCAGCTTGGGTCACGAAGCTTTCTTT. Its protein product is CASSLGHEAFF.

V usage is TRBV28 and J usage is TRBJ1-4; D is uncertain. Germline CDR1 reads MDHEN; CDR2 reads SYDVKM. Between the trimmed V and J ends, which lost 3 bases and 0 bases, there was a span of 11 bases. The CDR3 has 16 amino acids. CDR3 bases: TGTGCCAGCAGTTTTCCAGGACGGGCAACTAATGAAAAACTGTTTTTT. Amino acids: CASSFPGRATNEKLFF.

V usage is TRBV5-1 and J usage is TRBJ2-3; 7 nucleotides line up with TRBD2. V lost 0 bases to trimming and J lost 1 base; unmatched junction nucleotides: 11. The germline V gene encodes CDR1 SGHRS and CDR2 YFSETQ. This CDR3 is built from 18 residues. Written as DNA, the CDR3 is TGCGCCAGCAGCTTGGCCTCTTATGGGGGGGAAGGCACAGATACGCAGTATTTT. Translating gives CASSLASYGGEGTDTQYF.

This sequence joins TRBV4-3 and TRBJ2-1; D might be TRBD1 (6 bases). Deletions cut 0 bases from V and 12 bases from J, with 15 bases between. The CDR3 contains 14 residues. Per the germline V gene, CDR1 is LGHNA and CDR2 is YSLEER. In DNA, the CDR3 is TGCGCCAGCAGCCAAGATCCAGCAGACAGGCGGCAGTTCTTC. Protein product: CASSQDPADRRQFF.

V usage is TRBV15 and J usage is TRBJ2-4, with 10 bases matching TRBD1. The V segment lost 0 bases and the J segment 7 bases; nucleotides outside the gene matches: 6. The CDR3 spans 16 residues. Germline CDR1 is LNHNV and CDR2 is YYDKDF (reference sequence). This CDR3 reads CATSRDRDRGWNIQYF. In nucleotides, the CDR3 is TGTGCCACCAGCAGAGATAGGGACAGGGGATGGAACATTCAGTACTTC.

The CDR3 protein is CASSVGSGLAGPHEQFF. CDR3 DNA sequence: TGTGCCAGCAGCGTAGGGTCTGGGCTAGCGGGCCCGCATGAGCAGTTCTTC. The rearrangement links TRBV9 to TRBJ2-1; 8 bases are shared with TRBD2. Germline V gene data show CDR1 as SGDLS and CDR2 as YYNGEE. V lost 0 bases to trimming and J lost 8 bases; unmatched junction nucleotides: 13. The CDR3 length is 17 residues.

V and J are TRBV5-1 and TRBJ2-7; 8 nucleotides match TRBD1. Germline CDR1 reads SGHRS; CDR2 reads YFSETQ. After removal of 7 bases from V and 2 bases from J, the junction contained 8 bases not matched to a gene. CDR3 length: 14 amino acids. CDR3 bases: TGCGCCAGCCAAGAGGCACAGGGGGCCTACGAGCAGTACTTC. Protein: CASQEAQGAYEQYF.

This clone appeared once. This rearrangement joins TRBV2 to TRBJ1-4; D is perhaps TRBD1 (5 bases). The CDR3 is made up of 15 amino acids. Trimming cost V 3 bases and J 0 bases, with 8 bases left between them. The germline V gene has CDR1 SNHLY and CDR2 FYNNEI. The CDR3 DNA sequence: TGTGCCAGCAGTGATGGGGGGGCAACTAATGAAAAACTGTTTTTT. This translates into CASSDGGATNEKLFF. The whole variable domain, filled in from reference TRBV2 and TRBJ1-4, reads EPEVTQTPSHQVTQMGQEVILRCVPISNHLYFYWYRQILGQKVEFLVSFYNNEISEKSEIFDDQFSVERPDGSNFTLKIRSTKLEDSAMYFCASSDGGATNEKLFFGSGTQLSVL.

The chain uses TRBV7-2 and TRBJ1-2, with D unresolved. V was cut by 1 base and J by 0 bases, with 9 bases left in between. Looked up from germline, CDR1 is SGHTA and CDR2 is FQGNSA. This CDR3 has 15 residues. Here the CDR3 reads CASSLVPQANYGYTF. The CDR3 nucleotides are TGTGCCAGCAGCTTAGTTCCGCAGGCTAACTATGGCTACACCTTC.

The chain has TRBV9 and TRBJ2-1, with D perhaps matching TRBD2 (5 bases). The CDR3 extends over 13 amino acids. The V end was cut by 6 bases, the J end by 8 bases, with 15 bases between. CDR1 is SGDLS, CDR2 YYNGEE, per germline. The CDR3 is CASNREGHDEQFF. The CDR3 DNA is TGTGCCAGCAACAGAGAGGGCCACGATGAGCAGTTCTTC.

The chain has TRBV4-1 and TRBJ1-5; perhaps TRBD1 as D (6 bases). Trimming shortened V by 0 bases and J by 0 bases, and 24 bases separated the two germline ends. The CDR3 runs 21 residues. CDR1 is MGHRA and CDR2 is YSYEKL in the germline V gene. For the CDR3, the DNA is TGCGCCAGCAGCCAAGACTTTACGAGGATTATCACAGGGAATAGCAATCAGCCCCAGCATTTT. Its protein is CASSQDFTRIITGNSNQPQHF.

V and J are TRBV5-6 and TRBJ2-7; perhaps TRBD1 as D (6 bases). The CDR3 has 14 residues. Trimming shortened V by 2 bases and J by 6 bases, and 15 bases separated the two germline ends. Germline V CDR1 and CDR2: SGHDT, YYEEEE. The DNA for the CDR3 is TGTGCCAGCAGCTTCCGGGCAGGGGCCCGCGAGCAGTACTTC. It codes for CASSFRAGAREQYF.

This chain connects TRBV29-1 to TRBJ2-7; TRBD2 might be the D (6 bases). The CDR3 is made up of 16 amino acids. V lost 1 base and J lost 4, with 20 bases in between. Germline V gives CDR1 SQVTM, CDR2 ANQGSEA. The CDR3 nucleotides are TGCAGCGTTGAAGGGGGGATAGCGGCGGATACATACGAGCAGTACTTC. It encodes CSVEGGIAADTYEQYF.

J is TRBJ2-1 and V is TRBV5-1; D might be TRBD2 (5 bases). There are 16 residues in the CDR3. V shed 1 base and J shed 7 bases, with 18 bases lying between them. Germline V gene sequence: CDR1 SGHRS, CDR2 YFSETQ. As DNA, the CDR3 is TGCGCCAGCAGCTTGTACCCGGGAACAACGTTGAATGAGCAGTTCTTC. The encoded protein is CASSLYPGTTLNEQFF. The full variable domain, in which reference TRBV5-1 and TRBJ2-1 provide the parts outside the CDR3, is KAGVTQTPRYLIKTRGQQVTLSCSPISGHRSVSWYQQTPGQGLQFLFEYFSETQRNKGNFPGRFSGRQFSNSRSEMNVSTLELGDSALYLCASSLYPGTTLNEQFFGPGTRLTVL.

The chain combines TRBV7-8 with TRBJ2-7, with TRBD1 matching 8 bases. The CDR3 contains 14 residues. CDR1 and CDR2 (germline): SGHVS, FQNEAQ. V gave up 4 bases and J gave up 6 bases; unmatched junction bases: 8. The DNA of the CDR3 is TGTGCCAGCAGCTCGTTGGACAGGGCTGGCGAGCAGTACTTC. Amino acids: CASSSLDRAGEQYF.

V is TRBV27 and J is TRBJ2-1; 9 nucleotides align to TRBD1. This CDR3 contains 15 residues. Germline CDR1 and CDR2: MNHEY and SMNVEV (reference sequence). The J segment lost 7 bases and the V segment lost 6 bases, leaving 10 bases of the junction unmatched. The CDR3 nucleotides are TGTGCCAGCAGGCCTTCCGGGACAGGGAAGAATGAGCAGTTCTTC. This encodes CASRPSGTGKNEQFF.

CDR3: CASSESGGNIQYF. The CDR3 DNA reads TGCGCCAGCAGTGAGTCGGGAGGAAACATTCAGTACTTC. V and J are TRBV10-1 and TRBJ2-4; weak D call: TRBD2 (6 bases). Trimming removed 0 bases at V and 6 bases at J, with 6 bases between. The CDR3 runs to 13 residues. Germline-derived CDR1 and CDR2 are WNHNN and SYGVQD (reference sequence).